This is a list of T cell receptor beta chains from one sample in a study of shared clonotypes between healthy human individuals. Profiled with immunoSEQ multiplex PCR; TCRdb holds only in-frame clones, not every one. The table has about 2.3 million clones, more than 80% seen once. Material: naive CD4+ T cells from PBMCs. All receptors come from a man in his late teens or twenties in good health. Some clones in this sample may be carry-over from other donors' samples. Each CDR3 is given with its conserved first and last residue. Fields, in order: CDR3 length, D gene, V gene, J gene, clone size, CDR3 protein, CDR3 DNA. D genes are given only for firm matches. Clone size, where shown, is once, few, many, or a class for clones that have expanded.

>15|TRBD2|TRBV5-1|TRBJ2-7|NA
CASSLGSSGTYEQYF
TGCGCCAGCAGCTTGGGGTCTAGCGGGACCTACGAGCAGTACTTC
>21|TRBD1|TRBV30|TRBJ2-6|NA
CAWSVSGPRQGERSGANVLTF
TGTGCCTGGAGTGTATCAGGGCCACGACAGGGGGAAAGGTCTGGGGCCAACGTCCTGACTTTC
>13|NA|TRBV27|TRBJ2-1|NA
CASSRYGYNEQFF
TGTGCCAGCAGTCGATACGGATACAATGAGCAGTTCTTC
>16|TRBD1|TRBV6-6|TRBJ1-5|NA
CASSYFDRASNQPQHF
TGTGCCAGCAGTTACTTTGACAGGGCCTCTAATCAGCCCCAGCATTTT
>12|NA|TRBV21-1|TRBJ1-1|once
CASSRGNTEAFF
TGTGCCAGCAGCCGGGGGAACACTGAAGCTTTCTTT
>15|NA|TRBV7-7|TRBJ2-2|NA
CASSLGRVNTGELFF
TGTGCCAGCAGTTTGGGACGGGTGAACACCGGGGAGCTGTTTTTT
>16|TRBD1|TRBV5-1|TRBJ2-1|NA
CASSLQPGQGAGEQFF
TGCGCCAGCAGCTTACAACCGGGACAGGGGGCCGGTGAGCAGTTCTTC
>13|NA|TRBV28|TRBJ2-2|NA
CASLRQVPGELFF
TGTGCCAGCCTTAGACAGGTTCCCGGGGAGCTGTTTTTT
>13|NA|TRBV5-1|TRBJ1-3|few
CASSLDVGNTIYF
TGCGCCAGCAGCTTGGATGTTGGAAACACCATATATTTT
>14|TRBD1|TRBV9|TRBJ2-5|NA
CASSPGQGGETQYF
TGTGCCAGCAGCCCAGGACAGGGCGGAGAGACCCAGTACTTC
>18|TRBD2|TRBV11-2|TRBJ2-3|NA
CASSLVRSSGSSTDTQYF
TGTGCCAGCAGCTTAGTGCGGTCTAGCGGATCTAGCACAGATACGCAGTATTTT
>15|TRBD2|TRBV5-1|TRBJ2-7|once
CASTAGSGRFHEQYF
TGCGCCAGCACCGCCGGGAGCGGGAGATTCCACGAGCAGTACTTC
>18|NA|TRBV9|TRBJ2-3|NA
CASSPRERPRGAPDTQYF
TGTGCCAGCAGCCCGAGAGAGAGGCCGCGGGGCGCTCCAGATACGCAGTATTTT
>17|TRBD2|TRBV10-2|TRBJ2-3|once
CASSALAGGRHTDTQYF
TGCGCCAGCAGTGCACTAGCGGGAGGGCGTCACACAGATACGCAGTATTTT
>14|NA|TRBV10-3|TRBJ2-1|NA
CAILDPISYNEQFF
TGTGCCATCCTAGACCCCATCTCCTACAATGAGCAGTTCTTC
>16|TRBD2|TRBV7-2|TRBJ2-3|NA
CASSLAAAGLGDTQYF
TGTGCCAGCAGCTTAGCGGCAGCGGGATTAGGAGATACGCAGTATTTT
>15|TRBD2|TRBV30|TRBJ2-1|NA
CAWSVLAGIGNEQFF
TGTGCCTGGAGTGTCCTAGCGGGAATTGGCAATGAGCAGTTCTTC
>15|NA|TRBV15|TRBJ2-3|NA
CATSGETRGTDTQYF
TGTGCCACCAGCGGTGAGACTAGGGGCACAGATACGCAGTATTTT
>11|NA|TRBV19|TRBJ1-2|NA
CASRDMYGYTF
TGTGCCAGTAGGGATATGTATGGCTACACCTTC
>16|TRBD1|TRBV27|TRBJ1-5|NA
CAMPFRGDRGYQPQHF
TGTGCCATGCCCTTCCGGGGGGACAGGGGTTATCAGCCCCAGCATTTT
>14|NA|TRBV19|TRBJ1-2|NA
CASSFSGTQISYTF
TGTGCCAGTAGCTTCTCCGGGACACAGATAAGCTACACCTTC
>15|TRBD2|TRBV2|TRBJ2-2|NA
CASSEGAGVAGELFF
TGTGCCAGCAGTGAAGGAGCGGGAGTGGCCGGGGAGCTGTTTTTT
>14|NA|TRBV7-3|TRBJ2-5|NA
CASSFSGAQETQYF
TGTGCCAGCAGCTTCTCGGGAGCCCAAGAGACCCAGTACTTC
>18|TRBD2|TRBV4-3|TRBJ2-3|NA
CASSLGTSGGAGTDTQYF
TGCGCCAGCAGCCTGGGGACTAGCGGGGGCGCCGGCACAGATACGCAGTATTTT
>17|TRBD2|TRBV19|TRBJ2-1|NA
CASSPSGRDRAYNEQFF
TGTGCCAGTAGTCCCAGCGGGAGAGACCGTGCCTACAATGAGCAGTTCTTC
>17|TRBD2|TRBV28|TRBJ2-3|NA
CASSTSTSGFSTDTQYF
TGTGCCAGCAGTACTAGTACTAGCGGGTTTAGCACAGATACGCAGTATTTT
>15|NA|TRBV18|TRBJ1-4|NA
CASSKEGTTNEKLFF
TGTGCCAGCTCCAAGGAGGGCACAACTAATGAAAAACTGTTTTTT
>18|NA|TRBV7-9|TRBJ2-7|once
CASSLTTQTVLSSYEQYF
TGTGCCAGCAGCTTAACGACCCAAACGGTCCTGAGCTCCTACGAGCAGTACTTC
>11|NA|TRBV27|TRBJ2-7|NA
CASRDSYEQYF
TGTGCCAGCAGGGATTCCTACGAGCAGTACTTC
>15|NA|TRBV6-6|TRBJ2-5|once
CASSSSRVSGETQYF
TGTGCCAGCAGTTCTTCAAGGGTCTCGGGAGAGACCCAGTACTTC
>16|TRBD2|TRBV30|TRBJ2-3|NA
CAWSKGLAGRGDTQYF
TGTGCCTGGAGTAAGGGACTAGCGGGAAGAGGAGATACGCAGTATTTT
>14|NA|TRBV19|TRBJ2-4|NA
CASSTPGAGNIQYF
TGTGCCAGTAGTACCCCAGGGGCGGGAAACATTCAGTACTTC
>15|NA|TRBV6-6|TRBJ1-4|NA
CASSQPLTTNEKLFF
TGTGCCAGCAGCCAACCCCTTACAACTAATGAAAAACTGTTTTTT
>13|TRBD2|TRBV11-2|TRBJ2-7|NA
CASSYTSGYEQYF
TGTGCCAGCAGCTATACTAGCGGCTACGAGCAGTACTTC
>14|TRBD2|TRBV6-1|TRBJ2-7|NA
CARTTSGSFDKQYF
TGTGCCAGAACAACTAGCGGGAGCTTTGACAAGCAGTACTTC
>18|NA|TRBV7-9|TRBJ2-1|NA
CASSSLGLGLRGDNEQFF
TGTGCCAGCAGCTCCCTAGGACTAGGGTTAAGGGGGGACAATGAGCAGTTCTTC
>12|NA|TRBV6-1|TRBJ1-5|few
CASSELGQPQHF
TGTGCCAGCAGTGAACTGGGTCAGCCCCAGCATTTT
>17|NA|TRBV5-4|TRBJ2-6|NA
CASSPAARSSGANVLTF
TGTGCCAGCAGCCCCGCGGCCCGAAGCTCTGGGGCCAACGTCCTGACTTTC